Listed here is a single TCR beta chain. Its antigen is not identified. TCRdb reprocessed the 5' RACE reads via MiXCR and lists one record per CDR3 protein. The table has roughly 510,000 distinct CDR3 sequences, 17% seen once. This entry is derived from a study of T-cell memory formation after mild COVID-19. Study-level results: Certain responding clones were present in pre-infection memory, suggesting participation of cross-reactive memory. Contracting CD4+ clones were located mainly in CM and EM, and CD8+ clones in EMRA.

V was shortened by 4 bases and J by 8 bases, with 18 bases between the two germline ends. Germline-derived CDR1 and CDR2 are SGHNT and YYREEE (reference sequence). The CDR3 runs 15 residues. The receptor comes from an adult woman who had mild COVID-19 (a few samples of this study predate the infection). Cell type and time point are not known. The chain links TRBV5-4 to TRBJ1-4; D call uncertain. Sequencing input: PBMCs or a T cell subset sorted from them (not recorded which). The CDR3, as DNA: TGTGCCAGCAGCCAGTACCCCTCTGTGGGGGAAAAACTGTTTTTT. It is translated as CASSQYPSVGEKLFF.